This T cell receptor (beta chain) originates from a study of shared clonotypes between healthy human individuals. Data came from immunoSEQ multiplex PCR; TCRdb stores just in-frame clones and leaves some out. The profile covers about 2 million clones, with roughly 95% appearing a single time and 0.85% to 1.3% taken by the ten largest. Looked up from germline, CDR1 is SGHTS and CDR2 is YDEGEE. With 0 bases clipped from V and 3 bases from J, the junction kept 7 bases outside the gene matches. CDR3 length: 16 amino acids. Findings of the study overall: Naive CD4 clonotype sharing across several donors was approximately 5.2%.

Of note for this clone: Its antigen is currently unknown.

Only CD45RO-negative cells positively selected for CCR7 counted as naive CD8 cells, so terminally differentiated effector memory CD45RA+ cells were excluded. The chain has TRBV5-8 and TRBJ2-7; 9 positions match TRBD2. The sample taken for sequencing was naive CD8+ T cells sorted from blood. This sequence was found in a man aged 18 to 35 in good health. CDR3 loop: CASSLVPREGLYEQYF. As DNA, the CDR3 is TGTGCCAGCAGCTTGGTCCCGCGGGAGGGCCTCTACGAGCAGTACTTC.